The 14 T cell receptor beta chains presented below share a single source sample, sequenced in a study of blood T cell repertoires in COVID-19 (TCRdb year 2020). Library creation used the immunoSEQ multiplex PCR assay. As stored in TCRdb, this immuneACCESS dataset retains in-frame rearrangements with V and J assigned. A fraction of the clones does not appear; measured against another copy, unresolved V genes explain less than half of the discrepancy, and the remainder lacks a known reason. This sample is represented by 300,000 to 350,000 clones; about nine tenths of them were singletons. The top ten clones comprise roughly 2% of the sample. Sample: peripheral blood. These receptors originate from a man aged 18 to 30 with active or convalescent COVID-19.

V and J are TRBV5-4 and TRBJ1-1; no reliable D call. The CDR3 extends over 13 amino acids. Germline V lookup: CDR1 SGHNT, CDR2 YYREEE (reference sequence). V lost 4 bases to trimming and J lost 0 bases, with 7 bases between them. The CDR3 protein is CASSTDLNTEAFF. The CDR3 DNA is TGTGCCAGCAGCACCGACTTGAACACTGAAGCTTTCTTT.

This chain links TRBV10-2 with TRBJ1-3, with D unresolved. The CDR3 loop spans 13 amino acids. Per the germline V gene, CDR1 is WSHSY and CDR2 is SAAADI. Trimming left V 10 bases short and J 0 bases short, with 10 bases between. For the CDR3, the DNA is TGCGCCACGGGGTGGTCCTCTGGAAACACCATATATTTT. Residues: CATGWSSGNTIYF.

J is TRBJ2-3 and V is TRBV4-1; a possible D gene is TRBD2 (7 bases). The CDR3 runs 14 residues. Germline lookup yields CDR1 MGHRA and CDR2 YSYEKL. Trimming took off 3 bases at V and 2 bases at J, with 9 bases between the two ends. The CDR3 DNA reads as TGCGCCAGCAGCCAGGGGGGGCACACAGATACGCAGTATTTT. Its protein product is CASSQGGHTDTQYF.

V usage is TRBV15 and J usage is TRBJ1-2, with TRBD1 matching 7 bases. Germline CDR1 and CDR2: LNHNV and YYDKDF (reference sequence). The junction had 12 bases not matched to a gene; V was cut back by 5 bases and J by 3 bases. The CDR3 has 16 amino acids. DNA of the CDR3: TGTGCCACCAGCCCCGACAGGGAATTCTCTCACTATGGCTACACCTTC. Residues: CATSPDREFSHYGYTF.

This chain links TRBV27 with TRBJ1-5, with D tentatively TRBD1 (6 bases). The germline V and J ends were trimmed by 6 bases and 5 bases, with 20 bases remaining between them. The CDR3 sequence is 16 residues long. Germline CDR1 and CDR2: MNHEY and SMNVEV (reference sequence). The CDR3 sequence is CASRARSGGRDQPQHF. The CDR3 DNA follows: TGTGCCAGCAGGGCTCGCAGCGGGGGGCGAGATCAGCCCCAGCATTTT.

The V gene is TRBV7-9, the J gene TRBJ1-6, with a tentative D call TRBD1 (5 bases). Trimming cost V 5 bases and J 7 bases, with 15 bases left between them. CDR1 and CDR2 (germline): SEHNR, FQNEAQ (reference sequence). The CDR3 is 15 residues long. In DNA form, the CDR3 reads TGTGCCAGCAGCCGACCCCAGGGATCCAATTCACCCCTCCACTTT. This encodes CASSRPQGSNSPLHF. Complete variable domain (other parts from reference TRBV7-9 and TRBJ1-6): DTGVSQNPRHKITKRGQNVTFRCDPISEHNRLYWYRQTLGQGPEFLTYFQNEAQLEKSRLLSDRFSAERPKGSFSTLEIQRTEQGDSAMYLCASSRPQGSNSPLHFGNGTRLTVT.

The V gene is TRBV19, the J gene TRBJ2-2; TRBD1 might be the D (6 bases). With 5 bases removed from V and 0 bases from J, the gap between germline ends came to 10 bases. The CDR3 extends over 15 amino acids. Germline-derived CDR1 and CDR2 are LNHDA and SQIVND (reference sequence). CDR3 bases: TGTGCCAGTAGTTTACAGGGTGCGAACACCGGGGAGCTGTTTTTT. Its translation: CASSLQGANTGELFF. Variable domain in full (rest from reference TRBV19 and TRBJ2-2): DGGITQSPKYLFRKEGQNVTLSCEQNLNHDAMYWYRQDPGQGLRLIYYSQIVNDFQKGDIAEGYSVSREKKESFPLTVTSAQKNPTAFYLCASSLQGANTGELFFGEGSRLTVL.

The rearrangement uses TRBV28 and TRBJ2-7; a weak D match, TRBD1 (6 bases). CDR1 is MDHEN, CDR2 SYDVKM, per germline. The CDR3 extends over 16 amino acids. V was trimmed by 6 bases and J by 3 bases, leaving 21 bases between them. The DNA for the CDR3 is TGTGCCAGCAGCCCCTGGGGGTACCCAGGGGACTACGAGCAGTACTTC. Amino acid sequence: CASSPWGYPGDYEQYF. Combining the CDR3 with reference TRBV28 and TRBJ2-7 gives the whole variable domain DVKVTQSSRYLVKRTGEKVFLECVQDMDHENMFWYRQDPGLGLRLIYFSYDVKMKEKGDIPEGYSVSREKKERFSLILESASTNQTSMYLCASSPWGYPGDYEQYFGPGTRLTVT.

This clone was observed once. The chain is built from TRBV7-2 and TRBJ2-2, with a possible D match to TRBD1 (6 bases). The germline V gene has CDR1 SGHTA and CDR2 FQGNSA. The CDR3 sequence is 16 residues long. V lost 5 bases, J lost 3 bases, and 16 bases lay in between. This CDR3 is CASSPVWGRHTGELFF. DNA for the CDR3: TGTGCCAGCAGCCCGGTATGGGGGCGGCACACCGGGGAGCTGTTTTTT.

This chain connects TRBV5-4 to TRBJ1-2; 9 bases match TRBD1. Unmatched junction bases numbered 7, after V lost 2 bases and J lost 5 bases. Germline CDR1 is SGHNT and CDR2 is YYREEE (reference sequence). CDR3 size: 15 residues. The CDR3 DNA follows: TGTGCCAGCAGCTTCTCCACCGGGACAGGGTATGGCTACACCTTC. This translates into CASSFSTGTGYGYTF.

This rearrangement joins TRBV5-1 to TRBJ2-7; D call uncertain. In germline, CDR1 is SGHRS, CDR2 YFSETQ. V lost 0 bases to trimming and J lost 1 base, with 8 bases between them. The CDR3 runs 14 residues. As DNA, the CDR3 is TGCGCCAGCAGCTTGGTGGCACCATCCTACGAGCAGTACTTC. Translated: CASSLVAPSYEQYF.

V gene TRBV4-1 combines with J gene TRBJ1-5; 8 nucleotides agree with TRBD1. Trimming cost V 2 bases and J 6 bases; bases outside gene matches: 6. CDR3 size: 15 residues. CDR1 and CDR2 from the germline V gene are MGHRA and YSYEKL. The CDR3 region is CASSQRQGPGQPQHF. Written as DNA, the CDR3 is TGCGCCAGCAGCCAAAGACAGGGGCCGGGTCAGCCCCAGCATTTT.

V gene TRBV25-1 combines with J gene TRBJ2-1, with D maybe TRBD1 (5 bases). Trimming took off 6 bases at V and 7 bases at J, with 16 bases between the two ends. The CDR3 runs 14 residues. Germline V gene data show CDR1 as MGHDK and CDR2 as SYGVNS. The CDR3 loop is CASRTTVPRNEQFF. CDR3 DNA: TGTGCCAGCAGGACGACAGTCCCCAGGAATGAGCAGTTCTTC.

The rearrangement joins TRBV7-8 to TRBJ1-3; no clear D gene. The CDR3 runs to 15 residues. Per germline, CDR1 SGHVS and CDR2 FQNEAQ. V was trimmed by 0 bases and J by 0 bases, leaving 6 bases between them. CDR3 nucleotides: TGTGCCAGCAGCTTAGCGGGCGTCTCTGGAAACACCATATATTTT. This sequence encodes CASSLAGVSGNTIYF. The variable domain in full, completed from reference TRBV7-8 and TRBJ1-3, reads GAGVSQSPRYKVAKRGQDVALRCDPISGHVSLFWYQQALGQGPEFLTYFQNEAQLDKSGLPSDRFFAERPEGSVSTLKIQRTQQEDSAVYLCASSLAGVSGNTIYFGEGSWLTVV.